Presented here are 26 T cell receptor beta chains from one specimen sequenced in a study of cytotoxic CD8 clonotypes in ibrutinib-treated CLL. The data were produced by immunoSEQ multiplex PCR, yet TCRdb's version contains in-frame clones alone and is incomplete. Of 130,000 to 150,000 clones detected, roughly 83% appear once; the ten largest clones hold roughly 13%. The sequencing here drew on PBMCs, taken after 12 months of ibrutinib treatment. These receptors came from a human donor with chronic lymphocytic leukemia.

The chain joins TRBV11-2 to TRBJ2-2, with a weak D call TRBD1 (5 bases). The CDR3 contains 14 residues. V was cut by 2 bases and J by 4 bases, with 8 bases left in between. Per the germline V gene, CDR1 is SGHAT and CDR2 is FQNNGV. CDR3: CASSLLGPTGELFF. The DNA of the CDR3 is TGTGCCAGCAGCTTACTGGGGCCCACCGGGGAGCTGTTTTTT.

The gene calls are TRBV15 and TRBJ2-7; the D gene is possibly TRBD1 (6 bases). V lost 0 bases to trimming and J lost 2 bases, with 20 bases between them. CDR3 length: 18 residues. Germline V gene data show CDR1 as LNHNV and CDR2 as YYDKDF (reference sequence). The CDR3 DNA reads TGTGCCACCAGCAGAGATCGCGGTAGGACAGCGAGAGCCTACGAGCAGTACTTC. Protein: CATSRDRGRTARAYEQYF. Using reference TRBV15 and TRBJ2-7 for the parts outside the CDR3, the full variable domain is DAMVIQNPRYQVTQFGKPVTLSCSQTLNHNVMYWYQQKSSQAPKLLFHYYDKDFNNEADTPDNFQSRRPNTSFCFLDIRSPGLGDTAMYLCATSRDRGRTARAYEQYFGPGTRLTVT.

This clone occurred once. The CDR3 region has the DNA TGTGCCAGCAGCCAAGGCTCCAGCTCTAGCACAGATACGCAGTATTTT. Its translation is CASSQGSSSSTDTQYF. The chain uses TRBV4-2 and TRBJ2-3; no firm D call. Trimming removed 1 base from V and 0 bases from J, with 11 bases in between. The CDR3 contains 16 residues. The V gene's germline CDR1 is LGHNA and CDR2 YNFKEQ.

The CDR3, as DNA: TGTGCCTGGAGTGTCGTGGGGTACGAGCAGTACTTC. Its translation: CAWSVVGYEQYF. The chain uses TRBV30 and TRBJ2-7; D not resolved. The CDR3 contains 12 residues. V was cut by 0 bases and J by 4 bases, with 7 bases left in between. CDR1 is GTSNPN, CDR2 SVGIG, per germline (reference sequence). The whole variable domain, remainder taken from reference TRBV30 and TRBJ2-7, is SQTIHQWPATLVQPVGSPLSLECTVEGTSNPNLYWYRQAAGRGLQLLFYSVGIGQISSEVPQNLSASRPQDRQFILSSKKLLLSDSGFYLCAWSVVGYEQYFGPGTRLTVT.

CDR3 sequence: CASSLWSRRAGREEGVQYF. CDR3 sequence (DNA): TGTGCCAGCAGTTTATGGAGTAGGAGGGCTGGGCGGGAGGAGGGAGTGCAGTACTTC. The V gene is TRBV28, the J gene TRBJ2-7; 8 nucleotides agree with TRBD2. CDR1 and CDR2 from the germline V gene are MDHEN and SYDVKM. The CDR3 is 19 amino acids. J was trimmed by 9 bases and V by 0 bases; bases with no gene match: 22.

The chain joins TRBV21-1 to TRBJ2-7; the table assigns TRBD2, which was not confirmed against the DNA. TRBV21-1 is a listed pseudogene. The CDR3 sequence is 15 residues long. CDR3 residues: CASIDVAAARHEQYF. DNA of the CDR3: TGTGCCAGCATAGACGTAGCGGCTGCTCGCCACGAGCAGTACTTC.

This clone has more than one count but fewer than ten. The V gene is TRBV25-1, the J gene TRBJ1-4; D uncertain. The CDR3 has 14 amino acids. Per germline, CDR1 MGHDK and CDR2 SYGVNS. The V and J ends lost 3 bases and 0 bases respectively, with 5 bases between them. CDR3 residues: CASSDTATNEKLFF. CDR3 DNA sequence: TGTGCCAGCAGTGACACAGCAACTAATGAAAAACTGTTTTTT.

The chain carries TRBV7-2 and TRBJ2-7, with 7 positions matching TRBD1. The CDR3 covers 16 residues. Trimming took 5 bases from V and 2 from J; bases not matched to a gene: 12. Germline CDR1 is SGHTA and CDR2 is FQGNSA. The CDR3 region is CASSPAGAGGTYEQYF. DNA for the CDR3: TGTGCCAGCAGCCCGGCCGGGGCAGGGGGAACCTACGAGCAGTACTTC.

J is TRBJ2-5 and V is TRBV14, with unresolved D. Germline V CDR1 and CDR2: SGHDN, FVKESK. Between the trimmed V and J ends, which lost 4 bases and 4 bases, there was a span of 16 bases. This CDR3 is 15 amino acids long. CDR3 loop: CASSPLLGVSETQYF. Written as DNA, the CDR3 is TGTGCCAGCAGCCCTCTCCTCGGAGTTTCAGAGACCCAGTACTTC.

The chain combines TRBV27 with TRBJ2-1, with no clear D. Germline V gene data show CDR1 as MNHEY and CDR2 as SMNVEV (reference sequence). CDR3 length: 15 amino acids. Trimming stripped 6 bases from V and 5 bases from J, with 17 bases between. CDR3: CASRPLGLTHNEQFF. DNA for the CDR3: TGTGCCAGCAGACCTTTAGGGTTAACGCACAATGAGCAGTTCTTC.

In this sample, this clone turned up once. The J gene is TRBJ2-7, the V gene TRBV7-6; 7 positions match TRBD1. Germline V gene sequence: CDR1 SGHVS, CDR2 FNYEAQ. V was pared by 2 bases and J by 2 bases, with 12 bases of the junction left unmatched. The CDR3 consists of 17 residues. DNA of the CDR3: TGTGCCAGCAGCTTATTAGTTGTGGGGGACAGAGCCTACGAGCAGTACTTC. It codes for CASSLLVVGDRAYEQYF.

CDR3 amino acids: CASSFRTGYSYNEQFF. For the CDR3, the DNA is TGCGCCAGCAGCTTTAGGACAGGCTACTCCTACAATGAGCAGTTCTTC. The V call is TRBV5-1, the J call TRBJ2-1; 7 bases are a match to TRBD1. The V gene end was trimmed by 2 bases and the J gene end by 0 bases; junction bases not matched to a gene: 5. The germline CDR1 and CDR2 sequences are SGHRS and YFSETQ. The CDR3 covers 16 residues.

The V and J genes are TRBV28 and TRBJ2-7; D gene unclear. CDR1 and CDR2 (germline): MDHEN, SYDVKM. Trimming shortened V by 1 base and J by 3 bases, and 4 bases separated the two germline ends. This CDR3 comprises 12 residues. The CDR3 spells CASSLFFYEQYF. The CDR3 DNA sequence: TGTGCCAGCAGTTTATTTTTCTACGAGCAGTACTTC.

The J gene is TRBJ2-2, the V gene TRBV10-3; D not resolved. The germline V gene has CDR1 ENHRY and CDR2 SYGVKD. This CDR3 is 12 amino acids long. The V and J ends lost 6 bases and 5 bases respectively, with 7 bases between them. CDR3 protein: CAIRKDTGELFF. In DNA, the CDR3 is TGTGCCATCAGGAAGGATACCGGGGAGCTGTTTTTT.

V usage is TRBV9 and J usage is TRBJ1-2; 7 bases agree with TRBD1. The CDR3 consists of 13 residues. V lost 5 bases, J lost 4 bases, and 5 bases stayed unmatched. Per the germline V gene, CDR1 is SGDLS and CDR2 is YYNGEE. The CDR3 spells CASSNRGLYGYTF. The CDR3 coding sequence is TGTGCCAGCAGTAACAGGGGACTCTATGGCTACACCTTC. The whole variable domain, remainder taken from reference TRBV9 and TRBJ1-2, is DSGVTQTPKHLITATGQRVTLRCSPRSGDLSVYWYQQSLDQGLQFLIQYYNGEERAKGNILERFSAQQFPDLHSELNLSSLELGDSALYFCASSNRGLYGYTFGSGTRLTVV.

The V gene is TRBV7-3, the J gene TRBJ2-1; 10 positions match TRBD2. V shed 5 bases, J shed 5 bases, and the junction held 3 bases outside the gene matches. Per germline, CDR1 SGHTA and CDR2 FQGTGA. The CDR3 contains 14 residues. The CDR3 reads CASSTGLADNEQFF. The CDR3 nucleotides are TGTGCCAGCAGCACCGGACTAGCGGACAATGAGCAGTTCTTC.

The rearrangement uses TRBV27 and TRBJ2-7, with 7 bases lining up with TRBD2. Germline CDR1 is MNHEY and CDR2 is SMNVEV (reference sequence). The CDR3 length is 15 residues. Trimming removed 7 bases from V and 2 bases from J; junction bases left unmatched: 11. The CDR3 sequence: CASTKGLGTTYEQYF. The CDR3 nucleotides read TGTGCCAGCACCAAAGGACTAGGGACTACCTACGAGCAGTACTTC.

The chain links TRBV6-1 to TRBJ1-5, with D perhaps matching TRBD1 (5 bases). The CDR3 is 16 residues long. Germline V CDR1 and CDR2: MNHNS, SASEGT. V was shortened by 0 bases and J by 5 bases, with 14 bases between the two germline ends. CDR3 sequence: CASSEARAGRHQPQHF. CDR3 DNA sequence: TGTGCCAGCAGTGAAGCCAGGGCGGGGCGGCATCAGCCCCAGCATTTT.

This rearrangement joins TRBV6-1 to TRBJ1-1, with unresolved D. V lost 0 bases and J lost 8, with 10 bases in between. The CDR3 is made up of 13 amino acids. Germline assignment: CDR1 MNHNS and CDR2 SASEGT. For the CDR3, the DNA is TGTGCCAGCAGTGAAGCGCGGCTAACCGAAGCTTTCTTT. This encodes CASSEARLTEAFF.

The V call is TRBV15, the J call TRBJ2-2, with 12 nucleotides matching TRBD2. The ends lost 1 base at V and 5 bases at J; junction bases unmatched: 2. Germline V lookup: CDR1 LNHNV, CDR2 YYDKDF (reference sequence). This CDR3 contains 16 residues. The CDR3: CATSRVGLAGTGELFF. For the CDR3, the DNA is TGTGCCACCAGCAGAGTCGGACTAGCGGGAACCGGGGAGCTGTTTTTT.

This chain connects TRBV18 to TRBJ1-5; tentative D call: TRBD1 (6 bases). Trimming removed 3 bases from V and 3 bases from J, with 18 bases in between. This CDR3 has 17 amino acids. The V gene's germline CDR1 is KGHSH and CDR2 LQKENI. CDR3 coding DNA: TGTGCCAGCTCACCTAGCAGGGGAGAAAGTTCCAATCAGCCCCAGCATTTT. Its protein is CASSPSRGESSNQPQHF.

The chain carries TRBV2 and TRBJ2-7, with 8 positions matching TRBD1. After removal of 2 bases from V and 2 bases from J, the junction contained 8 bases not matched to a gene. Germline V gene data show CDR1 as SNHLY and CDR2 as FYNNEI. This CDR3 has 16 amino acids. Written as DNA, the CDR3 is TGTGCCAGCAGTGAACACTACAGGGGGGATCCCTACGAGCAGTACTTC. Its translation is CASSEHYRGDPYEQYF.

This sequence joins TRBV7-3 and TRBJ1-1; 10 nucleotides match TRBD1. V dropped 5 bases and J dropped 5; count of bases not matched to a gene: 5. CDR1 and CDR2 (germline): SGHTA, FQGTGA. The CDR3 totals 14 residues. The CDR3 sequence is CASSRDRGGTEAFF. Written as DNA, the CDR3 is TGTGCCAGCAGCCGGGACAGGGGAGGGACTGAAGCTTTCTTT.

The chain employs TRBV7-9 and TRBJ1-4, with TRBD1 identical over 9 bases. The CDR3 is 18 residues long. CDR1 and CDR2 (germline): SEHNR, FQNEAQ (reference sequence). J gave up 5 bases and V 5 bases, and 15 bases lay outside the gene matches. The chain's CDR3 is CASSRPWTGAMKNEKLFF. In DNA form, the CDR3 reads TGTGCCAGCAGCCGTCCTTGGACAGGGGCGATGAAGAATGAAAAACTGTTTTTT.

The chain joins TRBV2 to TRBJ2-7; tentatively, D is TRBD1 or TRBD2 (5 bases each). The CDR3 extends over 14 amino acids. V gave up 7 bases and J gave up 6 bases, with 19 bases separating them. Germline loops: CDR1 SNHLY, CDR2 FYNNEI. CDR3 protein: CASTIGAGTGEQYF. In DNA, the CDR3 is TGTGCCAGCACCATCGGGGCAGGGACGGGCGAGCAGTACTTC.

This chain connects TRBV28 to TRBJ2-7; D uncertain. Trimming stripped 3 bases from V and 2 bases from J, with 20 bases between. The CDR3 sequence is 17 residues long. Germline V gene data show CDR1 as MDHEN and CDR2 as SYDVKM. The CDR3 is CASSFLTDNPFTYEQYF. DNA for the CDR3: TGTGCCAGCAGTTTCTTAACCGACAACCCCTTTACCTACGAGCAGTACTTC.